The 27 T cell receptor beta chains listed next were all sequenced from one sample in a study of T cells in tuberculosis (dated by TCRdb to between 2017 and 2018). Library preparation was by the immunoSEQ multiplex PCR assay. TCRdb's version of the immuneACCESS table is confined to in-frame rearrangements and falls short of the full clone set. An unresolved V gene accounts for under half of the shortfall where checked; the remainder is of unknown origin. Across this sample there are nearly 35,000 clones, with more than 85% seen only once. The ten biggest clones cover 2% to 2.5% of the sample. Specimen: PBMCs. The receptors originated from a donor under 30 with latent tuberculosis or without tuberculosis infection.

The chain employs TRBV2 and TRBJ2-2; perhaps TRBD2 as D (6 bases). The CDR3 length is 16 residues. Germline lookup yields CDR1 SNHLY and CDR2 FYNNEI. Trimming removed 0 bases from V and 7 bases from J, with 15 bases in between. CDR3: CASSEAAGPFGGELFF. In nucleotides, the CDR3 is TGTGCCAGCAGTGAAGCGGCGGGACCCTTTGGCGGGGAGCTGTTTTTT. The variable domain in full, with the rest retrieved from reference TRBV2 and TRBJ2-2, is EPEVTQTPSHQVTQMGQEVILRCVPISNHLYFYWYRQILGQKVEFLVSFYNNEISEKSEIFDDQFSVERPDGSNFTLKIRSTKLEDSAMYFCASSEAAGPFGGELFFGEGSRLTVL.

The chain combines TRBV7-8 with TRBJ2-6; possible D gene TRBD2, 6 bases. Germline-derived CDR1 and CDR2 are SGHVS and FQNEAQ. Trimming removed 1 base from V and 4 bases from J, with 23 bases in between. The CDR3 totals 20 residues. As DNA, the CDR3 is TGTGCCAGCAGCTTAGGGACGGGGGAGGCAGGGATTGACGGGGCCAACGTCCTGACTTTC. Translating it yields CASSLGTGEAGIDGANVLTF. Full variable domain (outside the CDR3, taken from reference TRBV7-8 and TRBJ2-6): GAGVSQSPRYKVAKRGQDVALRCDPISGHVSLFWYQQALGQGPEFLTYFQNEAQLDKSGLPSDRFFAERPEGSVSTLKIQRTQQEDSAVYLCASSLGTGEAGIDGANVLTFGAGSRLTVL.

CDR3 in amino acids: CASSTQGGAYNEQFF. DNA of the CDR3: TGTGCCAGCAGTACACAGGGTGGGGCCTACAATGAGCAGTTCTTC. The chain recombines TRBV28 with TRBJ2-1; maybe TRBD1 (6 bases). Trimming stripped 5 bases from V and 2 bases from J, with 13 bases between. Germline V lookup: CDR1 MDHEN, CDR2 SYDVKM. The CDR3 length is 15 residues.

The rearrangement uses TRBV5-4 and TRBJ2-3; 7 nucleotides match TRBD2. V lost 1 base, J lost 3 bases, and 14 bases stayed unmatched. The length of the CDR3 is 18 residues. Germline lookup yields CDR1 SGHNT and CDR2 YYREEE (reference sequence). The DNA of the CDR3 is TGTGCCAGCAGCTTGAGATCCGGGGGGAAAGGGGCTACAGATACGCAGTATTTT. The encoded protein is CASSLRSGGKGATDTQYF.

The J gene is TRBJ2-3, the V gene TRBV4-2, with TRBD2 matching 9 bases. The CDR3 has 18 residues. Per germline, CDR1 LGHNA and CDR2 YNFKEQ. V lost 2 bases and J lost 2; bases outside the gene matches: 11. The CDR3 nucleotides are TGTGCCAGCAGCCAACGAACCCAGGGACTAGCCCACACAGATACGCAGTATTTT. As protein: CASSQRTQGLAHTDTQYF.

This chain connects TRBV19 to TRBJ2-2; D unclear. With 1 base removed from V and 2 bases from J, the gap between germline ends came to 5 bases. Germline V gene sequence: CDR1 LNHDA, CDR2 SQIVND (reference sequence). The CDR3 totals 14 residues. The CDR3 is CASSIGQNTGELFF. Written as DNA, the CDR3 is TGTGCCAGTAGTATAGGGCAAAACACCGGGGAGCTGTTTTTT.

The chain combines TRBV28 with TRBJ1-1, with 7 bases fitting TRBD1. CDR1 and CDR2 from the germline V gene are MDHEN and SYDVKM. With V trimmed by 4 bases and J by 1 base, 12 bases remained unmatched. This CDR3 has 17 amino acids. CDR3 DNA sequence: TGTGCCAGCAGTTCTATAAAGACAGGGACTTGGAACACTGAAGCTTTCTTT. Protein: CASSSIKTGTWNTEAFF.

The chain couples TRBV16 to TRBJ1-2; D gene uncertain. The CDR3 covers 13 residues. The germline V gene encodes CDR1 KGHSY and CDR2 FQNENV. Trimming shortened V by 3 bases and J by 10 bases, and 15 bases separated the two germline ends. The CDR3 DNA is TGTGCCAGCAGCCAGCAGGATATTAGTGACTACACCTTC. Translated, it gives CASSQQDISDYTF.

The rearrangement links TRBV6-1 to TRBJ1-5; 8 positions match TRBD1. This CDR3 has 13 amino acids. V gave up 4 bases and J gave up 4 bases; unmatched junction bases: 0. Germline V lookup: CDR1 MNHNS, CDR2 SASEGT. The CDR3 DNA reads TGTGCCAGCAGTGGGACAGGGAATCAGCCCCAGCATTTT. This sequence encodes CASSGTGNQPQHF.

This sequence joins TRBV18 and TRBJ2-7; 9 bases are shared with TRBD1. V trimming: 3 bases; J trimming: 5 bases; junction bases outside the gene matches: 14. CDR1 and CDR2 (germline): KGHSH, LQKENI. The CDR3 contains 17 residues. DNA for the CDR3: TGTGCCAGCTCACCCCCAGTATGGGACAGGGCTTTCGACGAGCAGTACTTC. Residues: CASSPPVWDRAFDEQYF.

The chain links TRBV10-3 to TRBJ2-7; 10 bases line up with TRBD1. Per germline, CDR1 ENHRY and CDR2 SYGVKD. There are 13 residues in the CDR3. V lost 5 bases and J lost 6; bases outside the gene matches: 4. The CDR3 DNA reads as TGTGCCATCAGTTCATGGGACAGGGGCGAGCAGTACTTC. It translates to CAISSWDRGEQYF.

The chain employs TRBV10-2 and TRBJ2-3, with a tentative D call TRBD1 (6 bases). The CDR3 spans 14 residues. From germline, CDR1 is WSHSY and CDR2 SAAADI. V lost 3 bases, J lost 1 base, and 8 bases lay in between. This chain's CDR3 is CASSERTGTDTQYF. CDR3 sequence (DNA): TGCGCCAGCAGTGAACGGACAGGCACAGATACGCAGTATTTT.

The chain joins TRBV5-1 to TRBJ1-2; no definite D call. The CDR3 length is 14 residues. Germline loops: CDR1 SGHRS, CDR2 YFSETQ. V gave up 5 bases and J gave up 1 base, with 12 bases separating them. This chain's CDR3 is CASSISDFNYGYTF. Written as DNA, the CDR3 is TGCGCCAGCAGTATCTCCGACTTTAACTATGGCTACACCTTC.

This CDR3 reads CASSQEWRESTTDTQYF. For the CDR3, the DNA is TGTGCCAGCAGCCAAGAGTGGCGGGAGTCCACCACAGATACGCAGTATTTT. This chain joins TRBV4-2 and TRBJ2-3, with 7 bases matching TRBD2. V lost 0 bases to trimming and J lost 2 bases; unmatched junction nucleotides: 8. Germline V gene lookup returns CDR1 LGHNA and CDR2 YNFKEQ. The CDR3 length is 17 residues.

The chain is built from TRBV5-4 and TRBJ2-3, with D tentatively TRBD2 (5 bases). CDR1 is SGHNT, CDR2 YYREEE, per germline (reference sequence). V was trimmed by 0 bases and J by 5 bases, leaving 7 bases between them. The CDR3 extends over 13 amino acids. The CDR3: CASSLDGEDTQYF. The CDR3 DNA follows: TGTGCCAGCAGCTTGGACGGGGAAGATACGCAGTATTTT.

V is TRBV15 and J is TRBJ1-4, with D uncertain. Trimming took 5 bases from V and 8 from J, leaving 24 bases between them. Germline V gives CDR1 LNHNV, CDR2 YYDKDF (reference sequence). There are 17 residues in the CDR3. CDR3 sequence reads: CATSRESGEGTDEKLFF. CDR3 nucleotide sequence: TGTGCCACCAGCCGGGAGTCGGGAGAGGGCACGGACGAAAAACTGTTTTTT. The full variable domain, with the rest looked up from reference TRBV15 and TRBJ1-4, is DAMVIQNPRYQVTQFGKPVTLSCSQTLNHNVMYWYQQKSSQAPKLLFHYYDKDFNNEADTPDNFQSRRPNTSFCFLDIRSPGLGDTAMYLCATSRESGEGTDEKLFFGSGTQLSVL.

This clone is a singleton in its sample. The chain has TRBV25-1 and TRBJ2-1; TRBD1 aligns across 10 bases. Losses at the gene ends were 7 bases for V and 8 bases for J; bases not matched to a gene: 20. This CDR3 has 18 amino acids. Germline assignment: CDR1 MGHDK and CDR2 SYGVNS. DNA of the CDR3: TGTGCCAGCACGCGCGGGACAGGGGCGGAACAAGGTTTCGATGAGCAGTTCTTC. Amino acids: CASTRGTGAEQGFDEQFF.

The J gene is TRBJ2-5, the V gene TRBV4-2; D call uncertain. CDR1 LGHNA and CDR2 YNFKEQ come from the germline V gene. The CDR3 sequence is 19 residues long. The V and J ends lost 0 bases and 5 bases respectively, with 25 bases between them. CDR3 nucleotide sequence: TGTGCCAGCAGCCAAGATTCGACGACGTTAGCCGAACCCCGGGAGACCCAGTACTTC. Its protein product is CASSQDSTTLAEPRETQYF.

The chain combines TRBV6-5 with TRBJ1-6, with a tentative D call TRBD1 (6 bases). The CDR3 is made up of 15 amino acids. Germline V lookup: CDR1 MNHEY, CDR2 SVGAGI. Trimming took off 4 bases at V and 4 bases at J, with 11 bases between the two ends. This CDR3 reads CASSWAGEYNSPLHF. As DNA, the CDR3 is TGTGCCAGCAGTTGGGCAGGGGAATATAATTCACCCCTCCACTTT.

The J gene is TRBJ2-1, the V gene TRBV5-1, with D perhaps matching TRBD2 (6 bases). The CDR3 sequence is 17 residues long. Trimming removed 1 base from V and 3 bases from J, with 17 bases in between. Germline CDR1 reads SGHRS; CDR2 reads YFSETQ. The CDR3 region has the DNA TGCGCCAGCAGCTTGCAGGAAATGGGACTCTACTACAATGAGCAGTTCTTC. Translated: CASSLQEMGLYYNEQFF.

With respect to this clone: Other nucleotide sequences in the sample specify the same CDR3. The chain recombines TRBV6-5 with TRBJ1-4; D remains ambiguous. The germline V gene encodes CDR1 MNHEY and CDR2 SVGAGI. The CDR3 loop spans 15 amino acids. V was pared by 0 bases and J by 5 bases, with 10 bases between. The CDR3 DNA is TGTGCCAGCAGTTACTCTGCTAGAACCAATGAAAAACTGTTTTTT. Protein: CASSYSARTNEKLFF.

This sequence joins TRBV7-6 and TRBJ2-3; 10 bases are a match to TRBD1. In germline, CDR1 is SGHVS, CDR2 FNYEAQ. This CDR3 contains 14 residues. Losses at the gene ends were 5 bases for V and 6 bases for J; bases not matched to a gene: 5. CDR3 bases: TGTGCCAGCAGCCCCGGGACAGGGGCCGATACGCAGTATTTT. It encodes CASSPGTGADTQYF. The full variable domain, with the rest looked up from reference TRBV7-6 and TRBJ2-3, is GAGVSQSPRYKVTKRGQDVALRCDPISGHVSLYWYRQALGQGPEFLTYFNYEAQQDKSGLPNDRFSAERPEGSISTLTIQRTEQRDSAMYRCASSPGTGADTQYFGPGTRLTVL.

The rearrangement links TRBV15 to TRBJ1-5, with 9 bases that match TRBD1. The trim removed 5 bases at V and 2 bases at J, leaving 4 bases unmatched. The germline gives CDR1 LNHNV, CDR2 YYDKDF (reference sequence). The CDR3 loop spans 15 amino acids. The CDR3 loop reads CATSETGGGNQPQHF. CDR3 bases: TGTGCCACCAGCGAGACAGGGGGTGGCAATCAGCCCCAGCATTTT.

The CDR3 loop reads CSVVPQNSYEQYF. For the CDR3, the DNA is TGCAGCGTTGTCCCACAGAACTCCTACGAGCAGTACTTC. The chain couples TRBV29-1 to TRBJ2-7; D unresolved. V lost 4 bases and J lost 0, with 10 bases in between. Germline assignment: CDR1 SQVTM and CDR2 ANQGSEA. The CDR3 loop spans 13 amino acids.

The V and J genes are TRBV11-3 and TRBJ2-5, with D possibly TRBD1 on 5 matching bases. The germline CDR1 and CDR2 sequences are SGHNT and YENEEA. Trimming removed 3 bases at V and 2 bases at J, with 7 bases between. This CDR3 spans 13 amino acids. The CDR3 region is CASSLGRQETQYF. The CDR3 DNA is TGTGCCAGCAGCTTGGGGCGTCAAGAGACCCAGTACTTC. Full variable domain (outside the CDR3, taken from reference TRBV11-3 and TRBJ2-5): EAGVVQSPRYKIIEKKQPVAFWCNPISGHNTLYWYLQNLGQGPELLIRYENEEAVDDSQLPKDRFSAERLKGVDSTLKIQPAELGDSAVYLCASSLGRQETQYFGPGTRLLVL.

The chain has TRBV7-8 and TRBJ1-5; no firm D call. Germline CDR1 is SGHVS and CDR2 is FQNEAQ. The germline V and J ends were trimmed by 2 bases and 3 bases, with 14 bases remaining between them. The CDR3 spans 16 residues. The chain's CDR3 is CASSLFRGKDNQPQHF. For the CDR3, the DNA is TGTGCCAGCAGCTTATTTCGGGGTAAGGACAATCAGCCCCAGCATTTT. Filled out from reference TRBV7-8 and TRBJ1-5, the complete variable domain reads GAGVSQSPRYKVAKRGQDVALRCDPISGHVSLFWYQQALGQGPEFLTYFQNEAQLDKSGLPSDRFFAERPEGSVSTLKIQRTQQEDSAVYLCASSLFRGKDNQPQHFGDGTRLSIL.

This clone has only one observation. This sequence joins TRBV7-8 and TRBJ1-3, with TRBD1 as a possible D gene (6 bases). Germline CDR1 SGHVS, CDR2 FQNEAQ. The CDR3 has 15 residues. The V and J ends lost 6 bases and 0 bases respectively, with 12 bases between them. CDR3 loop: CASSLGAHSGNTIYF. The CDR3 coding sequence is TGTGCCAGCAGTTTGGGGGCTCACTCTGGAAACACCATATATTTT.